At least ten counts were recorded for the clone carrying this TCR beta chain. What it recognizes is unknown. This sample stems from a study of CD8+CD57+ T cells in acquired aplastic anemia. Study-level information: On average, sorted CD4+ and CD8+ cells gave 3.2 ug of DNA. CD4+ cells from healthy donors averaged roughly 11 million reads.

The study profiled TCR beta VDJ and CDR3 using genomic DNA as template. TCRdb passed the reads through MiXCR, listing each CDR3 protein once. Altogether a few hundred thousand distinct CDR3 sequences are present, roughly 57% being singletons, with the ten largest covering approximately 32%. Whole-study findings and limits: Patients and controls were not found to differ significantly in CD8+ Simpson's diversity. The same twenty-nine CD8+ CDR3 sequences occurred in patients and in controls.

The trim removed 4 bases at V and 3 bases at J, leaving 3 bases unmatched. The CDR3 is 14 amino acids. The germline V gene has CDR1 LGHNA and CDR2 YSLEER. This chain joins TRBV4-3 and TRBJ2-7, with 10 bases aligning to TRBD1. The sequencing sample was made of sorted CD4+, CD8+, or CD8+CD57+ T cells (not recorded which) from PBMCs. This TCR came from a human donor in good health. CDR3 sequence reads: CASSRGQGRYEQYF. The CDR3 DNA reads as TGCGCCAGCAGCCGGGGACAGGGGCGCTACGAGCAGTACTTC.